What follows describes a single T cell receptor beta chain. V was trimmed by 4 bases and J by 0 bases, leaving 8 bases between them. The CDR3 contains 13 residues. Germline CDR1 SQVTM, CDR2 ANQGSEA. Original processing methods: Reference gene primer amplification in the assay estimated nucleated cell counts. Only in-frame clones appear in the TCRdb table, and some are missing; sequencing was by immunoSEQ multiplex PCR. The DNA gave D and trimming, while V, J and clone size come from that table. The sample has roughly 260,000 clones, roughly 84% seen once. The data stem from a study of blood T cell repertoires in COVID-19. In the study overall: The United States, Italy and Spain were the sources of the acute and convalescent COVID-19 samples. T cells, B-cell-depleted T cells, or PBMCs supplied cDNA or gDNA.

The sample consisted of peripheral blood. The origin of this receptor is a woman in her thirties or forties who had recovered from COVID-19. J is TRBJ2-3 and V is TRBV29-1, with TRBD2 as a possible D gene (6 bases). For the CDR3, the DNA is TGCAGCGTTGGAGGGAGGAGCACAGATACGCAGTATTTT. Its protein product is CSVGGRSTDTQYF.